A selection of T cell receptor beta chains follows, all from one sample in a study of T cells after yellow fever vaccination. TCRdb reprocessed the 5' RACE reads with MiXCR, giving one entry per CDR3 protein. The sample shows roughly 160,000 distinct CDR3 sequences, roughly 9% of them seen only once. The source material was CD8+ T cells sorted from PBMCs, sampled 45 days after the yellow fever booster vaccination. Source of these receptors: a man aged 18 to 30 who received the YFV17D yellow fever vaccine. CDR3s include the opening cysteine and the closing phenylalanine or tryptophan. Each record gives: clone size, D gene, V gene, CDR3 length, J gene, CDR3 protein, CDR3 DNA. A D gene is named only where the DNA matches it firmly. Only some rows state a clone size, as once, few, many or a class for expanded clones.

>many|TRBD1|TRBV12-3/TRBV12-4|14|TRBJ2-3
CASSVDRGRNTQYF
TGTGCCAGCAGTGTGGACAGGGGGAGAAATACGCAGTATTTT
>NA|TRBD1|TRBV6-1|14|TRBJ1-5
CASSDRGTRQPQHF
TGTGCCAGCAGTGACAGGGGGACTCGCCAGCCCCAGCATTTT
>many|TRBD1|TRBV7-8|15|TRBJ2-2
CASRQGQGPTGELFF
TGTGCCAGCAGACAAGGACAGGGGCCCACCGGGGAGCTGTTTTTT
>NA|NA|TRBV7-4|14|TRBJ1-5
CASSLDSNNQPQHF
TGTGCCAGCAGCTTAGACAGCAACAATCAGCCCCAGCATTTT
>NA|NA|TRBV14|14|TRBJ2-7
CASSQDLGPNEQYF
TGTGCCAGCAGCCAAGATCTGGGGCCCAACGAGCAGTACTTC
>NA|TRBD2|TRBV2|14|TRBJ2-4
CASSPAGSLNIQYF
TGTGCCAGCAGTCCAGCGGGGTCACTAAACATTCAGTACTTC
>many|NA|TRBV6-2/TRBV6-3|14|TRBJ2-2
CASSYYEGIGELFF
TGTGCCAGCAGTTACTACGAGGGGATCGGGGAGCTGTTTTTT
>few|NA|TRBV4-1|14|TRBJ2-2
CASSQDFRGGELFF
TGCGCCAGCAGCCAAGACTTCCGGGGGGGGGAGCTGTTTTTT
>few|NA|TRBV5-4|17|TRBJ2-3
CASSPYGSSSSTDTQYF
TGTGCCAGCAGCCCCTACGGGTCTTCTTCTAGCACAGATACGCAGTATTTT
>NA|TRBD1|TRBV10-3|18|TRBJ2-3
CAISARPGQGSGTDTQYF
TGTGCCATCAGTGCAAGGCCGGGACAGGGGTCTGGCACAGATACGCAGTATTTT
>NA|NA|TRBV6-1|15|TRBJ2-1
CASSDVVWDRNEQFF
TGTGCCAGCAGTGACGTAGTCTGGGACCGCAATGAGCAGTTCTTC
>many|TRBD2|TRBV12-3/TRBV12-4|14|TRBJ2-1
CASSAGLAGPWQFF
TGTGCCAGCAGCGCGGGACTAGCGGGGCCCTGGCAGTTCTTC
>NA|NA|TRBV9|16|TRBJ2-3
CASSVGGGASTDTQYF
TGTGCCAGCAGCGTAGGAGGGGGGGCCTCGACAGATACGCAGTATTTT
>NA|TRBD2|TRBV20-1|14|TRBJ2-1
CSAREIAGGAEQFF
TGCAGTGCTAGAGAAATAGCGGGGGGGGCTGAGCAGTTCTTC
>NA|NA|TRBV7-9|13|TRBJ2-3
CASSLVQGHEQYF
TGTGCCAGCAGCTTAGTGCAGGGGCACGAGCAGTATTTT
>few|NA|TRBV19|13|TRBJ2-5
CASRGPEEATQYF
TGTGCCAGTAGAGGTCCCGAGGAAGCGACCCAGTACTTC
>NA|NA|TRBV6-5|12|TRBJ2-7
CASSPDSGEQYF
TGTGCCAGCAGTCCGGACAGCGGCGAGCAGTACTTC
>few|NA|TRBV4-1|16|TRBJ1-5
CASSHQTSDSNQPQHF
TGCGCCAGCAGCCATCAAACCAGTGACAGCAATCAGCCCCAGCATTTT
>NA|NA|TRBV7-6|14|TRBJ1-5
CASATGQSNQPQHF
TGTGCCAGCGCTACTGGACAAAGCAATCAGCCCCAGCATTTT
>few|NA|TRBV5-1|15|TRBJ2-3
CASSLEQGPPDTQYF
TGCGCCAGCAGCTTGGAACAGGGTCCCCCAGATACGCAGTATTTT